Sequencing of this T cell receptor beta chain was carried out in a study of OX40 agonist ivuxolimab in advanced cancers. For the study in its entirety: Ivuxolimab, which targeted the costimulatory receptor OX40 (CD134), was an agonistic, fully human IgG2 monoclonal antibody. Intravenous ivuxolimab was administered to patients every 2 weeks at six dose levels: 0.01, 0.1, 0.3, 1.5, 3 and 10 mg/kg. Among the 50 to 55 dose-escalation patients, about 20 had hepatocellular carcinoma, some 15 melanoma, 9 renal cell carcinoma and 9 head and neck cancer. A male proportion of roughly 80% and a mean age of around 60 years, ranging from 23 to 79, were recorded for the dose-escalation cohort. Patients were allowed to have had prior anti-PD-1, anti-PD-L1 or anti-CTLA-4 therapy, and around two fifths of the dose-escalation patients had been treated with checkpoint inhibitors. Three dose-escalation patients achieved partial responses, one with hepatocellular carcinoma and two with cutaneous melanoma. The purpose of peripheral TCRbeta sequencing was to test whether ivuxolimab changed TCR sequence diversity and led to clonal T-cell expansion. The paper covers the monotherapy dose-escalation part of the phase I ivuxolimab trial, which included N ≈ 54 patients.

For sequencing of the TCRbeta CDR3 region, genomic DNA was extracted from the sorted cells. TCRbeta CDR3 regions were sequenced using the immunoSEQ Assay. TCRdb retrieved this table from immuneACCESS and kept in-frame rearrangements only. Not all clones are present; in checked studies, unresolved V genes account for under half, and no reason is known for the remainder. For this sample the table gives more than 50,000 clones, of which about 90% were detected only once. The ten largest clones capture approximately 11% of the sample. General findings and caveats noted by the study authors: At doses of 0.1 to 3.0 mg/kg, clonal expansion of both CD4+ and CD8+ blood T cells was observed from baseline to week 6. The antigen specificity of the clonally expanded peripheral T cells was not determined. On average, CD8+ T cells showed more expanded clones than CD4+ T cells after ivuxolimab. Low levels of normalized T-cell clonal expansion were also seen in some patients who did not respond. Partial responders in the 0.1-3.0 mg/kg groups had among the lowest normalized peripheral clonal expansion, especially among CD8+ T cells.

In regard to this clone: What antigen it recognizes has not been identified. Qualities for individual bases were not recorded, and no much larger clone is one base off.

The trial excluded patients who had a history of autoimmune disease or who were on systemic immunosuppression. Peripheral blood for TCR sequencing was collected from all dose cohorts at baseline, on cycle 4 day 1, and on cycle 7 day 1. The samples were drawn from a first-in-human, open-label, multicenter phase I dose-escalation trial of ivuxolimab. Adults with locally advanced or metastatic melanoma, renal cell carcinoma, hepatocellular carcinoma or head and neck squamous cell carcinoma were enrolled in the trial. Before TCR sequencing, CD4+ T cells and CD8+ T cells from peripheral blood were sorted into separate populations. Trimming removed 5 bases from V and 7 bases from J, leaving 21 bases between the germline ends. From a lookup of the germline V gene (reference sequence), CDR1 and CDR2 are SEHNR and FQNEAQ. Taken from cysteine to phenylalanine, the CDR3 has 15 residues. CDR3 DNA is the only sequence kept; it has 45 bases, read in frame from the first base.

The starting material was CD4+ or CD8+ T cells sorted from blood, obtained in a trial of the OX40 agonist ivuxolimab. This TCR came from an adult with an advanced solid tumor such as melanoma, head and neck, liver or kidney cancer. The rearrangement combines TRBV7-9 with TRBJ2-7; a tentative D match to TRBD1 spans 6 bases. The DNA is as follows: TGTGCCAGCAGCACGCGCCAGGGGTACCCCGGGGAGCAGTACTTC. This is translated as CASSTRQGYPGEQYF.